Below, 18 T cell receptor beta chains from the same sample are listed, as sequenced in a study of regulatory T cells in long-lasting Graves disease. The time point is: newly diagnosed GD, antithyroid drugs for less than 3 months. Preparation of the TCR library used RNA extracted from PBMCs. Researchers made TCR beta libraries by using iRepertoire HTBI primers and running Arm-PCR on CDR3 regions. From the multiplex PCR reads, TCRdb called clonotypes with MiXCR, one entry per CDR3 protein. The table lists about 460,000 distinct CDR3 sequences, 11% to 15% of them singletons. The same specimen was also included in a second study, on T cells in Graves' hyperthyroidism and ophthalmopathy.

The sequencing used peripheral blood mononuclear cells (PBMCs), collected at new diagnosis, from a patient treated with antithyroid drugs. The receptors stem from a woman aged 45-65 years with Graves disease.

There are many counts of this clonotype. The rearrangement uses TRBV2 and TRBJ2-1; 7 bases agree with TRBD1. The V and J ends lost 7 bases and 2 bases, in that order; junction bases with no gene match: 8. The CDR3 consists of 15 residues. The germline CDR1 and CDR2 sequences are SNHLY and FYNNEI. CDR3 protein: CASNQGQATYNEQFF. DNA of the CDR3: TGTGCCAGCAATCAAGGACAGGCCACCTACAATGAGCAGTTCTTC.

This chain joins TRBV7-9 and TRBJ2-7, with a weak D call TRBD1 (5 bases). This CDR3 contains 13 residues. CDR1 and CDR2 (germline): SEHNR, FQNEAQ (reference sequence). Trimming removed 1 base at V and 7 bases at J, with 11 bases between. The CDR3 is CASSLGGPKEQYF. CDR3 coding DNA: TGTGCCAGCAGCTTAGGGGGCCCGAAAGAGCAGTACTTC. Full variable domain (missing parts from reference TRBV7-9 and TRBJ2-7): DTGVSQNPRHKITKRGQNVTFRCDPISEHNRLYWYRQTLGQGPEFLTYFQNEAQLEKSRLLSDRFSAERPKGSFSTLEIQRTEQGDSAMYLCASSLGGPKEQYFGPGTRLTVT.

This clonotype was counted many times. The J gene is TRBJ2-2, the V gene TRBV12-3 or TRBV12-4; 8 positions match TRBD1. After removal of 6 bases from V and 4 bases from J, the junction contained 4 bases not matched to a gene. CDR3 length: 14 residues. CDR3 residues: CASRPQGGTGELFF. CDR3 sequence (DNA): TGTGCCAGCAGGCCACAGGGGGGCACCGGGGAGCTGTTTTTT.

There are many counts of this clonotype. The chain has TRBV3-1 and TRBJ2-1, with 7 bases fitting TRBD2. Losses at the gene ends were 4 bases for V and 3 bases for J; bases not matched to a gene: 6. The CDR3 is 15 amino acids. Germline loops: CDR1 LGHDT, CDR2 YNNKEL (reference sequence). In DNA form, the CDR3 reads TGTGCCAGCAGCCCGCTAGCGGCCCTCTACAATGAGCAGTTCTTC. It codes for CASSPLAALYNEQFF.

The CDR3 DNA is TGTGCCAGCAGCTTAGTAATAGCGGGAGGCTCCAATGAGCAGTTCTTC. It translates to CASSLVIAGGSNEQFF. This chain connects TRBV7-9 to TRBJ2-1; the match to TRBD2 covers 10 bases. The CDR3 contains 16 residues. Germline V CDR1 and CDR2: SEHNR, FQNEAQ (reference sequence). J was trimmed by 6 bases and V by 1 base; bases with no gene match: 6.

This clonotype was observed many times. The V gene is TRBV27, the J gene TRBJ1-2; no firm D call. The germline gives CDR1 MNHEY, CDR2 SMNVEV (reference sequence). The CDR3 totals 14 residues. V lost 3 bases to trimming and J lost 3 bases, with 11 bases between them. Here the CDR3 DNA reads TGTGCCAGCAGTTTTGGCCCGGTTCACTATGGCTACACCTTC. Translating it yields CASSFGPVHYGYTF.

The chain recombines TRBV6-1 with TRBJ1-1; TRBD1 agrees at 7 bases. The CDR3 extends over 13 amino acids. Trimming took 8 bases from V and 1 from J; bases not matched to a gene: 4. CDR1 is MNHNS, CDR2 SASEGT, per germline. The CDR3 loop is CASHRGANTEAFF. DNA for the CDR3: TGTGCCAGCCACAGGGGAGCGAACACTGAAGCTTTCTTT.

This clonotype was detected ten times or more. The V call is TRBV12-3 or TRBV12-4, the J call TRBJ2-7; the D is unclear. Trimming left V 2 bases short and J 7 bases short, with 9 bases between. This CDR3 contains 12 residues. The CDR3: CASSLPPGEQYF. The CDR3, as DNA: TGTGCCAGCAGTTTACCGCCGGGTGAGCAGTACTTC.

V is TRBV7-9 and J is TRBJ2-2; 8 bases are a match to TRBD1. CDR1 and CDR2 (germline): SEHNR, FQNEAQ (reference sequence). This CDR3 is built from 16 residues. V was clipped by 5 bases and J by 1 base; unmatched bases: 6. CDR3: CASSRGGQGNTGELFF. The CDR3 region has the DNA TGTGCCAGCAGCCGCGGAGGACAGGGGAACACCGGGGAGCTGTTTTTT.

This clonotype has just a few counts. The CDR3 sequence: CSARPGQRFSGANVLTF. The DNA of the CDR3 is TGCAGTGCTAGGCCGGGACAGAGGTTCTCTGGGGCCAACGTCCTGACTTTC. The genes are TRBV20-1 and TRBJ2-6; 7 bases are shared with TRBD1. The CDR3 is made up of 17 amino acids. The V and J ends lost 3 bases and 0 bases, in that order; junction bases with no gene match: 8. CDR1 is DFQATT and CDR2 is SNEGSKA in the germline V gene (reference sequence).

The rearrangement links TRBV5-1 to TRBJ2-1; 8 nucleotides match TRBD1. The CDR3 runs to 17 residues. V was clipped by 4 bases and J by 7 bases; unmatched bases: 16. In germline, CDR1 is SGHRS, CDR2 YFSETQ. As DNA, the CDR3 is TGCGCCAGCAGCCAAGGGGCCGCCAGGGGGCCCTCGAATGAGCAGTTCTTC. Its translation: CASSQGAARGPSNEQFF.

This clonotype was counted between two and nine times. J is TRBJ2-7 and V is TRBV19; D remains ambiguous. This CDR3 has 14 residues. The ends were cut back, 3 bases at V and 5 bases at J, with 14 bases in the middle. Germline V gives CDR1 LNHDA, CDR2 SQIVND (reference sequence). The CDR3 DNA reads as TGTGCCAGTAGTATTCGGGCACCTTTGGACGAGCAGTACTTC. This gives the protein CASSIRAPLDEQYF. The entire variable domain, with the rest obtained from reference TRBV19 and TRBJ2-7, is as follows: DGGITQSPKYLFRKEGQNVTLSCEQNLNHDAMYWYRQDPGQGLRLIYYSQIVNDFQKGDIAEGYSVSREKKESFPLTVTSAQKNPTAFYLCASSIRAPLDEQYFGPGTRLTVT.

This clonotype was seen more than once but under ten times. The J gene is TRBJ2-7, the V gene TRBV3-1; TRBD2 aligns across 10 bases. This CDR3 region has 15 residues. Trimming took 4 bases from V and 1 from J; bases not matched to a gene: 4. Germline V gene sequence: CDR1 LGHDT, CDR2 YNNKEL (reference sequence). In DNA, the CDR3 is TGTGCCAGCAGCCCTGGGACTAGCGCTTCCTACGAGCAGTACTTC. It encodes CASSPGTSASYEQYF.

A remark on this clonotype: Relative to the germline gene, one junction end is altered; a read error may explain this. The chain couples TRBV6-1 to TRBJ2-1; D is possibly TRBD1 or TRBD2 (5 bases each). Germline lookup yields CDR1 MNHNS and CDR2 SASEGT. This CDR3 region has 12 residues. The CDR3 DNA follows: TGTGCCAGCAGTCGGGACCACAATGAGCAGCTCTTC. Protein sequence: CASSRDHNEQLF.

This clonotype was recorded a few times. The chain links TRBV29-1 to TRBJ2-1; 14 nucleotides agree with TRBD2. Germline assignment: CDR1 SQVTM and CDR2 ANQGSEA. V gave up 4 bases and J gave up 6 bases; unmatched junction bases: 8. This CDR3 has 16 amino acids. The CDR3 loop is CSVGGLAGVFRNEQFF. Written as DNA, the CDR3 is TGCAGCGTTGGGGGACTAGCGGGAGTTTTCCGCAATGAGCAGTTCTTC.

This clonotype came up many times. The CDR3 region is CASSLAGTGLPGELFF. The DNA for the CDR3 is TGTGCCAGCAGTTTAGCCGGGACAGGACTCCCAGGGGAGCTGTTTTTT. The V call is TRBV12-3 or TRBV12-4, the J call TRBJ2-2; 8 bases are a match to TRBD1. V shed 0 bases, J shed 8 bases, and the junction held 8 bases outside the gene matches. There are 16 residues in the CDR3.

This clonotype occurred many times. The chain joins TRBV6-5 to TRBJ1-2, with 11 positions matching TRBD1. V lost 2 bases, J lost 7 bases, and 6 bases stayed unmatched. The CDR3 extends over 15 amino acids. The germline gives CDR1 MNHEY, CDR2 SVGAGI. CDR3 region: CASSYLGQGAGGYTF. For the CDR3, the DNA is TGTGCCAGCAGTTACCTCGGACAGGGGGCAGGTGGCTACACCTTC.

This clonotype has a count of ten or more. V usage is TRBV5-1 and J usage is TRBJ1-2; D call uncertain. This CDR3 is 13 amino acids long. Germline lookup yields CDR1 SGHRS and CDR2 YFSETQ. V lost 0 bases to trimming and J lost 7 bases, with 10 bases between them. The CDR3 bases are TGCGCCAGCAGCTTGGATCCGATTGGTGGCTACACCTTC. It yields the protein CASSLDPIGGYTF.